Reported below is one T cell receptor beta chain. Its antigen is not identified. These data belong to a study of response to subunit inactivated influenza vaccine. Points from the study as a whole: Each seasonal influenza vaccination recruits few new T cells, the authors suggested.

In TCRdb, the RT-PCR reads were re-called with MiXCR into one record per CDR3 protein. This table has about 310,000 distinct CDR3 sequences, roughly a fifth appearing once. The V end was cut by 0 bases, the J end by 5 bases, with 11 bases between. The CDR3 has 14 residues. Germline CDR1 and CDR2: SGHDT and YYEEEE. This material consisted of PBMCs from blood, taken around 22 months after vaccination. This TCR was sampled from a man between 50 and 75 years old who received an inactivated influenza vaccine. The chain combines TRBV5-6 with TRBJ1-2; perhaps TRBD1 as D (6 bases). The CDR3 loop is CASSLVDRKYGYTF. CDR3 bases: TGTGCCAGCAGCTTGGTGGACAGAAAATATGGCTACACCTTC.